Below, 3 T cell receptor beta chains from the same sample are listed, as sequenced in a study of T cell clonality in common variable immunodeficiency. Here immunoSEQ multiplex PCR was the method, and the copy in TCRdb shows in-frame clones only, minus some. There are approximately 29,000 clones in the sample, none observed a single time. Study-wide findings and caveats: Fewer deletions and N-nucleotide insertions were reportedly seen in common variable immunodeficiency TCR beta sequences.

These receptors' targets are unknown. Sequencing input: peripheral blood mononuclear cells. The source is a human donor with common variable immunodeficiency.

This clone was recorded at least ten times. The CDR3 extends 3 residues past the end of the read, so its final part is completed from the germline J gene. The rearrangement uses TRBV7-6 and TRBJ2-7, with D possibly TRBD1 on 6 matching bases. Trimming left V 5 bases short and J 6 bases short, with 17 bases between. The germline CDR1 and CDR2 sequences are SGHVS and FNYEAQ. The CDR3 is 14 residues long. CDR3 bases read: TGTGCCAGCAGCCCAACAGGGTCTCGCGGCGAG. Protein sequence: CASSPTGSRGE. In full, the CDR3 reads CASSPTGSRGEQYF. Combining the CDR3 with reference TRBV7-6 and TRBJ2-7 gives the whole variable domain GAGVSQSPRYKVTKRGQDVALRCDPISGHVSLYWYRQALGQGPEFLTYFNYEAQQDKSGLPNDRFSAERPEGSISTLTIQRTEQRDSAMYRCASSPTGSRGEQYFGPGTRLTVT.

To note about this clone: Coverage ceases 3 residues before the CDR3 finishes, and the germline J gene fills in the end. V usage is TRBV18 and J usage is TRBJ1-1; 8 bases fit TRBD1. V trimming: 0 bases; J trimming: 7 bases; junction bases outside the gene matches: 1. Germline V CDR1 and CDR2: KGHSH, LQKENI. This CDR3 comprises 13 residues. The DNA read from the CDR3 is TGTGCCAGCTCACCACCAGGGACAGGTGAA. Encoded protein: CASSPPGTGE. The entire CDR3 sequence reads CASSPPGTGEAFF. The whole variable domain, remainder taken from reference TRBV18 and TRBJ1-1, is NAGVMQNPRHLVRRRGQEARLRCSPMKGHSHVYWYRQLPEEGLKFMVYLQKENIIDESGMPKERFSAEFPKEGPSILRIQQVVRGDSAAYFCASSPPGTGEAFFGQGTRLTVV.

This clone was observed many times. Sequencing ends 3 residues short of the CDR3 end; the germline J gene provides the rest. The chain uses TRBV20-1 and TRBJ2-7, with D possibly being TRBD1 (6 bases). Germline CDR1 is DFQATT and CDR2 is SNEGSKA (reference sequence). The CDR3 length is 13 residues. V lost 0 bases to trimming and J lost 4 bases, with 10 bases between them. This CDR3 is CSARDHREYEQYF. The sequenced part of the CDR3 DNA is TGCAGTGCTAGAGATCACAGGGAATACGAG.